This TCR beta chain was profiled in a study of cytomegalovirus exposure and HLA in healthy donors. As for the study in general: The platform used for the 120 or so validation repertoires matched that of the roughly 630 first-cohort repertoires, a later analysis reported.

Worth noting for this clone: No antigen is known for it.

Generated by immunoSEQ multiplex PCR, the TCRdb table keeps only in-frame clones and is missing some. The sample includes about 220,000 clones, around nine tenths of them seen just once. J lost 5 bases, V lost 4 bases, and 14 bases had no gene match. The CDR3 loop spans 17 amino acids. Germline V gene lookup returns CDR1 SGHNT and CDR2 YYREEE (reference sequence). Findings and caveats of the study: Associated with cytomegalovirus, according to the listing, were 150 to 200 TCR beta chains. Testing in vitro showed a few CMV-associated chains specific for CMV antigens.

Sample: PBMCs. The V call is TRBV5-4, the J call TRBJ2-2; 7 nucleotides line up with TRBD1. This receptor was obtained from a woman aged 18-35 years in good health and CMV-seronegative. CDR3 sequence: CASSQPRQGMWTGELFF. The CDR3 DNA is TGTGCCAGCAGCCAGCCGAGACAGGGCATGTGGACCGGGGAGCTGTTTTTT.